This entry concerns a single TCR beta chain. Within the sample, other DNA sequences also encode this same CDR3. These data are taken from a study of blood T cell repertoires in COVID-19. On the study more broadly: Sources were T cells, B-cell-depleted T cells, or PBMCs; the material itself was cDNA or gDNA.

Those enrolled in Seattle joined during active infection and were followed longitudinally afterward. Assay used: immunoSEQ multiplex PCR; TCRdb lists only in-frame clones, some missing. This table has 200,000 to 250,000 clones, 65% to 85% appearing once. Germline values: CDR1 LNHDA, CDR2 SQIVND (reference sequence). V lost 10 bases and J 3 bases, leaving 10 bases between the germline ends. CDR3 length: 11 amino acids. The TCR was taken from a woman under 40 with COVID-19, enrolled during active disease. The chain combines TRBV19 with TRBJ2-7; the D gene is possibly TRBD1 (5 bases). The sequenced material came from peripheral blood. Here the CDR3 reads CATTDSYEQYF. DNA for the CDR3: TGTGCCACTACCGACAGCTACGAGCAGTACTTC.